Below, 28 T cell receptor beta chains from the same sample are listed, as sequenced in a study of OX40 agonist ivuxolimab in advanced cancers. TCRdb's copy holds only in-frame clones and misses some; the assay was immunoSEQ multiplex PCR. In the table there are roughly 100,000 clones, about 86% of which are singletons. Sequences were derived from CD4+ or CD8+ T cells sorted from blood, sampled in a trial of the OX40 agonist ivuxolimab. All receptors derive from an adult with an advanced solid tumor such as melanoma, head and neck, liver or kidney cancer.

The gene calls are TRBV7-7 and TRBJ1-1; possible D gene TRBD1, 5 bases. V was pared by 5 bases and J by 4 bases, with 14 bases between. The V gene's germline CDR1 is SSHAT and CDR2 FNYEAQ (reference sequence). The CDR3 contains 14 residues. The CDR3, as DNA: TGTGCCAGCAGCCCGGGACGAGGCAGCACTGAAGCTTTCTTT. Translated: CASSPGRGSTEAFF.

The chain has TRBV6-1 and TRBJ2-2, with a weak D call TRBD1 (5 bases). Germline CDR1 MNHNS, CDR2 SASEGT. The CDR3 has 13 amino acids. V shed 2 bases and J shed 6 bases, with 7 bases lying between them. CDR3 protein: CASSEFRAGELFF. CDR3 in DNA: TGTGCCAGCAGTGAATTCAGGGCCGGGGAGCTGTTTTTT.

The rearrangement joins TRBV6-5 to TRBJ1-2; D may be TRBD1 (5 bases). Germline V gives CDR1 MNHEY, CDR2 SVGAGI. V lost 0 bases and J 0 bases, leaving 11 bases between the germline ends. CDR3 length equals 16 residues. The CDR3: CASSYSGRGANYGYTF. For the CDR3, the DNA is TGTGCCAGCAGTTACTCAGGGAGGGGCGCTAACTATGGCTACACCTTC.

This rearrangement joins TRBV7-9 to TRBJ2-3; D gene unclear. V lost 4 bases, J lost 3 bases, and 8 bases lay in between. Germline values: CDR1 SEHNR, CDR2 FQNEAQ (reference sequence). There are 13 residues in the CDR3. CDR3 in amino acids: CASSSYRTDTQYF. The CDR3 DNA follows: TGTGCCAGCAGCTCCTACCGGACAGATACGCAGTATTTT. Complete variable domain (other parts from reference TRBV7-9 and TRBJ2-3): DTGVSQNPRHKITKRGQNVTFRCDPISEHNRLYWYRQTLGQGPEFLTYFQNEAQLEKSRLLSDRFSAERPKGSFSTLEIQRTEQGDSAMYLCASSSYRTDTQYFGPGTRLTVL.

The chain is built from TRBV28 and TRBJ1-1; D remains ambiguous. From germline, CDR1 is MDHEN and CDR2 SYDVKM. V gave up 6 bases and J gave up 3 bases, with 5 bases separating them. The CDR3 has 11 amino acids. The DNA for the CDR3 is TGTGCCAGCAGCCGGGACACTGAAGCTTTCTTT. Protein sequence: CASSRDTEAFF.

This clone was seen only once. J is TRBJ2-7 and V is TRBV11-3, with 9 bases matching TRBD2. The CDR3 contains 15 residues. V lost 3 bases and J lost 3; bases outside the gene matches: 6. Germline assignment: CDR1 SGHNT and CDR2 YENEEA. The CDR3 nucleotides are TGTGCCAGCAGCTTTAGCGGGAGCGGCCGCTACGAGCAGTACTTC. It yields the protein CASSFSGSGRYEQYF.

Here the CDR3 DNA reads TGTGCCAGCAGCTTGACAGAGACCCAGTACTTC. Encoded protein: CASSLTETQYF. V usage is TRBV5-6 and J usage is TRBJ2-5; D gene unclear. With 1 base removed from V and 4 bases from J, the gap between germline ends came to 2 bases. The CDR3 has 11 amino acids. The germline gives CDR1 SGHDT, CDR2 YYEEEE.

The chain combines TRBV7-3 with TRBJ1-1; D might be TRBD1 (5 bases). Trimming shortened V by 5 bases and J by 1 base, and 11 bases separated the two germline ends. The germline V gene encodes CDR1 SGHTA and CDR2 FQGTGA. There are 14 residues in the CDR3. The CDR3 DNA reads TGTGCCAGCAGCAGGGGCGGAACGAACACTGAAGCTTTCTTT. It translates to CASSRGGTNTEAFF.

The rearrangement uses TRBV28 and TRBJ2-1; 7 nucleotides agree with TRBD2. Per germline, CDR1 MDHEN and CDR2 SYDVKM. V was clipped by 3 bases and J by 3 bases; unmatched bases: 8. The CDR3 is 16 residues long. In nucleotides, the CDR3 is TGTGCCAGCAGTTTGCGGGGGACCCCCATCTACAATGAGCAGTTCTTC. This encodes CASSLRGTPIYNEQFF. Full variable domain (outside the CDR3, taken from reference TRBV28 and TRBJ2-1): DVKVTQSSRYLVKRTGEKVFLECVQDMDHENMFWYRQDPGLGLRLIYFSYDVKMKEKGDIPEGYSVSREKKERFSLILESASTNQTSMYLCASSLRGTPIYNEQFFGPGTRLTVL.

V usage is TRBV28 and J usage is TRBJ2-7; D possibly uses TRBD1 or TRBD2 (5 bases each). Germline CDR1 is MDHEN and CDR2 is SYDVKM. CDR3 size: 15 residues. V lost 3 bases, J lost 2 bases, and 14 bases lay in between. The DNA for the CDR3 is TGTGCCAGCAGTTTGGGGCTGGCCGGGACCTACGAGCAGTACTTC. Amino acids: CASSLGLAGTYEQYF.

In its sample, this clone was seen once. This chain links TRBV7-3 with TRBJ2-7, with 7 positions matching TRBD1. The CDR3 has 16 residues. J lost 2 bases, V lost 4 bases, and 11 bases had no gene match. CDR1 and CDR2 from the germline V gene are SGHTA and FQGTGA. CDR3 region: CASSSDRPKVAYEQYF. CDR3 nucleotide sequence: TGTGCCAGCAGCTCGGACAGGCCGAAAGTGGCCTACGAGCAGTACTTC.

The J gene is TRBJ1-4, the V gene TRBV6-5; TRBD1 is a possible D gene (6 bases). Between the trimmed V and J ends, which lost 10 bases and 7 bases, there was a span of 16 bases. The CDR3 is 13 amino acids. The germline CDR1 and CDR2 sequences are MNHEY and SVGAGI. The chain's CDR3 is CATSGGGGEKLFF. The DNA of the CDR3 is TGTGCCACCTCGGGCGGGGGCGGTGAAAAACTGTTTTTT.

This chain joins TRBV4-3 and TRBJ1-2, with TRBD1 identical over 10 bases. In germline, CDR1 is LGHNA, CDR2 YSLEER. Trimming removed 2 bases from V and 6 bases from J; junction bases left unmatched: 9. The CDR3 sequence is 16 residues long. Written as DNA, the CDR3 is TGCGCCAGCAGCCAAAACCCGGGACAGGGGAGCCATGGCTACACCTTC. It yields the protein CASSQNPGQGSHGYTF.

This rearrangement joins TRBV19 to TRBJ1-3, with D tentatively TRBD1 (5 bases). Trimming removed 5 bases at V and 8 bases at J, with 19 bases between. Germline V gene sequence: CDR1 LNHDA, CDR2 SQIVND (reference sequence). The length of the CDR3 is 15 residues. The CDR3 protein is CASSARLGRVDTIYF. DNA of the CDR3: TGTGCCAGTAGTGCCCGCCTGGGCAGGGTTGACACCATATATTTT.

The CDR3 bases are TGTGCCTGGAGTGTCGACAGTAGCAATCAGCCCCAGCATTTT. Protein product: CAWSVDSSNQPQHF. J is TRBJ1-5 and V is TRBV30, with D possibly matching TRBD1 (5 bases). CDR3 size: 14 residues. Germline V gives CDR1 GTSNPN, CDR2 SVGIG (reference sequence). V lost 0 bases to trimming and J lost 0 bases, with 6 bases between them.

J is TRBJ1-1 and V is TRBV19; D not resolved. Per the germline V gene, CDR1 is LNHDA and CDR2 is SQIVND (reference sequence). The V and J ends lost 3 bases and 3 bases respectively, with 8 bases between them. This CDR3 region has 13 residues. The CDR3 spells CASSIKGDTEAFF. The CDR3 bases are TGTGCCAGTAGTATTAAGGGAGACACTGAAGCTTTCTTT.

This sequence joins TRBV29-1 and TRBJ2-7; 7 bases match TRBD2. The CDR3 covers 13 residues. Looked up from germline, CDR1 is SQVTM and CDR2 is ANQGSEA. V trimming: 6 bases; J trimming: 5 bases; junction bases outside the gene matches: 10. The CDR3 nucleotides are TGCAGCGTCTTCGGACTAGTAGCAAACGAGCAGTACTTC. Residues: CSVFGLVANEQYF.

CDR3 in amino acids: CASSQPYEGYTF. The DNA of the CDR3 is TGTGCCAGCAGCCAACCCTATGAAGGCTACACCTTC. The chain recombines TRBV4-2 with TRBJ1-2; unclear D gene. The germline V and J ends were trimmed by 2 bases and 8 bases, with 9 bases remaining between them. This CDR3 spans 12 amino acids. Germline V gene sequence: CDR1 LGHNA, CDR2 YNFKEQ.

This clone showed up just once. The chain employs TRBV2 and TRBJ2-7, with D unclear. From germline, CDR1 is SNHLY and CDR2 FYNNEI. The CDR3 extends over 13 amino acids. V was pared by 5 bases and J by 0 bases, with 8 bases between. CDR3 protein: CASSKGPSYEQYF. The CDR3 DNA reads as TGTGCCAGCAGTAAAGGGCCCTCCTACGAGCAGTACTTC.

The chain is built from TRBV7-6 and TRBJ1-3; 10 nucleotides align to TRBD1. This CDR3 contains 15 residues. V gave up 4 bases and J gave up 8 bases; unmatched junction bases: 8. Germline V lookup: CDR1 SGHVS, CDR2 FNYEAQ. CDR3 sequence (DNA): TGTGCCAGCAGCTCCAGGACAGGGGGAGGCGACACCATATATTTT. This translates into CASSSRTGGGDTIYF.

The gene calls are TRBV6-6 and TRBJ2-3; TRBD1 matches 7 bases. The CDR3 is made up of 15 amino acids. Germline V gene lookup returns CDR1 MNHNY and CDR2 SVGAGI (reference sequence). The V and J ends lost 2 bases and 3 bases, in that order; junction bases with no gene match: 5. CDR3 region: CASSYQDRPTDTQYF. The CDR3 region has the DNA TGTGCCAGCAGTTACCAGGACAGGCCGACAGATACGCAGTATTTT.

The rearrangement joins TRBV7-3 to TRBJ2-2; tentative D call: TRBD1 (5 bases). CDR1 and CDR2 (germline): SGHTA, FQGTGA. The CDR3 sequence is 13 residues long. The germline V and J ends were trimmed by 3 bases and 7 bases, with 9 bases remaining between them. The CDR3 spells CASSFRVNGELFF. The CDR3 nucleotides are TGTGCCAGCAGCTTCAGGGTGAACGGGGAGCTGTTTTTT.

This CDR3 is CASRGQGAGDTEAFF. In nucleotides, the CDR3 is TGTGCCAGCAGGGGACAGGGGGCCGGGGACACTGAAGCTTTCTTT. The V and J genes are TRBV6-6 and TRBJ1-1; 12 bases are a match to TRBD1. This CDR3 region has 15 residues. Germline trimming cut 6 bases from V and 3 bases from J; bases unmatched to any gene: 5. Germline CDR1 is MNHNY and CDR2 is SVGAGI (reference sequence).

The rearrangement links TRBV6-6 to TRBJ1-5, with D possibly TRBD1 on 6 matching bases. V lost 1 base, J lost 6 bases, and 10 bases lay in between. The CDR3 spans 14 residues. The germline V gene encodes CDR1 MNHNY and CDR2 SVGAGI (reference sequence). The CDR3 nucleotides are TGTGCCAGCAGTTACTACACAGGGAGTCAGCCCCAGCATTTT. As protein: CASSYYTGSQPQHF.

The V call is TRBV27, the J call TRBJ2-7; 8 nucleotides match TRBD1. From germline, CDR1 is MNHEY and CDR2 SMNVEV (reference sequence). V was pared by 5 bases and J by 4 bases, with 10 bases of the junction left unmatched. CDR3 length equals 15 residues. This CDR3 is CASSEPGTGLYEQYF. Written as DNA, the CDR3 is TGTGCCAGCAGTGAACCCGGGACAGGACTTTACGAGCAGTACTTC.

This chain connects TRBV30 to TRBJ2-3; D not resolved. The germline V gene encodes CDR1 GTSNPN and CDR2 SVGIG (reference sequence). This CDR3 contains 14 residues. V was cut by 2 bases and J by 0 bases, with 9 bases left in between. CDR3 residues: CAWSYTRSTDTQYF. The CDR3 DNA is TGTGCCTGGAGTTACACCCGAAGCACAGATACGCAGTATTTT.

CDR3 nucleotide sequence: TGTGCCAGCAGCCTGGCTAGCCCTACCACAGATACGCAGTATTTT. This gives the protein CASSLASPTTDTQYF. The V call is TRBV5-6, the J call TRBJ2-3; TRBD2 is a possible D gene (5 bases). Trimming took off 4 bases at V and 2 bases at J, with 14 bases between the two ends. CDR3 length: 15 residues. Germline-derived CDR1 and CDR2 are SGHDT and YYEEEE.

The CDR3 loop reads CASSLGGQGITDTQYF. Written as DNA, the CDR3 is TGTGCCAGCAGCTTAGGGGGACAGGGAATCACAGATACGCAGTATTTT. The chain links TRBV11-2 to TRBJ2-3, with 9 positions matching TRBD1. Unmatched junction bases numbered 4, after V lost 1 base and J lost 2 bases. The CDR3 spans 16 residues. Germline loops: CDR1 SGHAT, CDR2 FQNNGV.